A selection of T cell receptor beta chains follows, all from one sample in a study of T cells in Graves' hyperthyroidism and ophthalmopathy. TCRdb passed the multiplex PCR reads through MiXCR, listing each CDR3 protein once. The sample holds about 52,000 distinct CDR3 sequences; less than 60% are singletons and the top ten take over 8%. Sequencing input: blood. These receptors were collected from a woman between 50 and 59 years old with Graves' ophthalmopathy. The conserved cysteine and the conserved F or W are not part of the CDR3 here.

CDR3	V	J
ASSLGGAGQPQH	TRBV5-6	TRBJ1-5
ASRPPTGTELF	TRBV5-1	TRBJ2-2
AISELAGGSDEQY	TRBV10-3	TRBJ2-7
SARDGGADTQY	TRBV20-1	TRBJ2-3
ASSPGNQNEKLF	TRBV6-5	TRBJ1-4
ASRYGLAENTGELF	TRBV5-1	TRBJ2-2
ASSEYGQGARSGNTIY	TRBV2	TRBJ1-3
ASSFGGSTEQF	TRBV7-8	TRBJ2-1
ASSSGQGANYGYT	TRBV7-6	TRBJ1-2
ASSLGGGSPVLSDEQY	TRBV7-9	TRBJ2-7
ASVGQY	TRBV6-5	TRBJ2-7
SAPDNSYEQY	TRBV20-1	TRBJ2-7
ASSLGEDTQY	TRBV7-7	TRBJ2-3
ANGPDRANEQY	TRBV6-5	TRBJ2-7
ASSPTMGGGADTQY	TRBV6-4	TRBJ2-3
SARDLGSNSEQY	TRBV20-1	TRBJ2-7
ASSQGAYTQY	TRBV2	TRBJ2-3
ASSPIDRAGNTIY	TRBV28	TRBJ1-3
ATNPIWTGRRNTEAF	TRBV6-2/TRBV6-3	TRBJ1-1
SARGDIAAWGYT	TRBV20-1	TRBJ1-2
TVYRGQNAYEQY	TRBV2	TRBJ2-7
ASSQENTGELF	TRBV4-1	TRBJ2-2
SASDRHTEAF	TRBV20-1	TRBJ1-1
ASSQVAGDTEAF	TRBV7-2	TRBJ1-1
ASSSLGGGRYEQY	TRBV7-8	TRBJ2-7
ASSFRLAGELTDTQY	TRBV19	TRBJ2-3
SVKGQGHEQY	TRBV29-1	TRBJ2-7
SARQGNNYGYT	TRBV20-1	TRBJ1-2
ASSQGAGQETQY	TRBV7-2	TRBJ2-5
ASSLPSTGWDTQY	TRBV7-3	TRBJ2-3
AISEPPNEQF	TRBV10-3	TRBJ2-1
SASAAQSGNTIY	TRBV20-1	TRBJ1-3
ASSPRGAGGKNQPQH	TRBV19	TRBJ1-5
ASRTTGTENTEAF	TRBV6-5	TRBJ1-1
ASSLDRGPYGYT	TRBV7-8	TRBJ1-2
SGGGGGTRY	TRBV29-1	TRBJ2-5
SVSHPGRGYT	TRBV29-1	TRBJ1-2
ASSPSGNSGYT	TRBV18	TRBJ1-2
AVRPWQSAGELF	TRBV19	TRBJ2-2
ASRTTGSSYEQY	TRBV12-3/TRBV12-4	TRBJ2-7
ASSGQGLSGANVLT	TRBV6-4	TRBJ2-6